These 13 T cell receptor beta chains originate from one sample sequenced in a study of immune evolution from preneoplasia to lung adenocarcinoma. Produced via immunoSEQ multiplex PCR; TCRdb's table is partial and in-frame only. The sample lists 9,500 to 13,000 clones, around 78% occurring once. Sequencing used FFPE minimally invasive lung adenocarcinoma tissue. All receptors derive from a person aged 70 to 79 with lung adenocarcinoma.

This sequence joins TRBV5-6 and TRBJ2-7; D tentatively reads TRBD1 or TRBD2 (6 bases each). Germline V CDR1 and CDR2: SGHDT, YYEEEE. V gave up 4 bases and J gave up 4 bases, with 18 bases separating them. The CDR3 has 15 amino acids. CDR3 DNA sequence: TGTGCCAGCAGCCCGGGGGCAGTAAGGGGGTACGAGCAGTACTTC. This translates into CASSPGAVRGYEQYF.

CDR3 residues: CASRLGQSGQETQYF. The DNA of the CDR3 is TGTGCCAGCCGTCTCGGGCAAAGTGGGCAAGAGACCCAGTACTTC. J is TRBJ2-5 and V is TRBV2; D unclear. V was cut by 8 bases and J by 2 bases, with 18 bases left in between. CDR3 length equals 15 residues. Per germline, CDR1 SNHLY and CDR2 FYNNEI.

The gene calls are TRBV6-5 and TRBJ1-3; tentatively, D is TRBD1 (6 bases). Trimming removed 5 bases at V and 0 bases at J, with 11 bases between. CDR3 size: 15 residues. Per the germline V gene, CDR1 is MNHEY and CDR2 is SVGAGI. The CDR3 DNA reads TGTGCCAGCAGTCACAGGGCTAACTCTGGAAACACCATATATTTT. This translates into CASSHRANSGNTIYF.

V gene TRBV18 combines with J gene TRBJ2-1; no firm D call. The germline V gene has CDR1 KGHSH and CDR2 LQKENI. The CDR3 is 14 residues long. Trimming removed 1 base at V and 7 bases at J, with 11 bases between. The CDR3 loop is CASSPQFSQNEQFF. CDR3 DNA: TGTGCCAGCTCACCACAGTTCAGCCAGAATGAGCAGTTCTTC.

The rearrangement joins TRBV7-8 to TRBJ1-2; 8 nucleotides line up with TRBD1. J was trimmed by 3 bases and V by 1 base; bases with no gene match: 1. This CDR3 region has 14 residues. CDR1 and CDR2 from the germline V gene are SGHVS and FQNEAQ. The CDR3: CASSLDRGDYGYTF. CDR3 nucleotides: TGTGCCAGCAGCTTAGACAGGGGGGACTATGGCTACACCTTC.

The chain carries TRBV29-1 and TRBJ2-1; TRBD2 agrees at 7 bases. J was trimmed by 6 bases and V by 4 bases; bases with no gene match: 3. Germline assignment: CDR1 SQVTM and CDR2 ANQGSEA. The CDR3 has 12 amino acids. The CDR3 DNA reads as TGCAGCGTTGGGCCGGGAGGCAATGAGCAGTTCTTC. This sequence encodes CSVGPGGNEQFF.

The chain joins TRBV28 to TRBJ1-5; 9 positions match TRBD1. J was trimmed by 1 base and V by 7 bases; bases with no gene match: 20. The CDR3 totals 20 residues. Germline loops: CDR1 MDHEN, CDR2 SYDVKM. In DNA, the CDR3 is TGTGCCAGCACCCTCTACAAAGGTCGTAACAGGGGGCGCAGCAATCAGCCCCAGCATTTT. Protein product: CASTLYKGRNRGRSNQPQHF.

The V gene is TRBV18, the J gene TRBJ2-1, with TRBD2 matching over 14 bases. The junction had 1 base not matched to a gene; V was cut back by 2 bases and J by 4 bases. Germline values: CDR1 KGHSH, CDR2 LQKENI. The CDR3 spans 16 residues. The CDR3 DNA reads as TGTGCCAGCTCACCAGGACTAGCGGGGGGTTACAATGAGCAGTTCTTC. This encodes CASSPGLAGGYNEQFF.

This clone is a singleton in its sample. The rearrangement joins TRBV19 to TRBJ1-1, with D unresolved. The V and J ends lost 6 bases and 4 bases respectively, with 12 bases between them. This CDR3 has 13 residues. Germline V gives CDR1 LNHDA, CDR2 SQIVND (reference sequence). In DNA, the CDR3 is TGTGCCAGTAGAGTCCCGGGAGGCACTGAAGCTTTCTTT. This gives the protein CASRVPGGTEAFF.

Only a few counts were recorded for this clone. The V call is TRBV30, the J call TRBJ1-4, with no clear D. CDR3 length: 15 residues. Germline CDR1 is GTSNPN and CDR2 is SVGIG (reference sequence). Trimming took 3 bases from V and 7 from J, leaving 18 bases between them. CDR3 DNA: TGTGCCTGGAGCCCCCTCTCCACACGGGGTGAAAAACTGTTTTTT. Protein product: CAWSPLSTRGEKLFF.

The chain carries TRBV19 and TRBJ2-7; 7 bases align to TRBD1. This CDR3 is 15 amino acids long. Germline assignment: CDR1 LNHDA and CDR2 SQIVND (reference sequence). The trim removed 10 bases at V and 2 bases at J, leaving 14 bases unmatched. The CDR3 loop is CATRGAETGTYEQYF. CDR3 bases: TGTGCCACAAGAGGGGCCGAGACAGGGACCTACGAGCAGTACTTC. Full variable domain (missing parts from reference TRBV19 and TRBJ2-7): DGGITQSPKYLFRKEGQNVTLSCEQNLNHDAMYWYRQDPGQGLRLIYYSQIVNDFQKGDIAEGYSVSREKKESFPLTVTSAQKNPTAFYLCATRGAETGTYEQYFGPGTRLTVT.

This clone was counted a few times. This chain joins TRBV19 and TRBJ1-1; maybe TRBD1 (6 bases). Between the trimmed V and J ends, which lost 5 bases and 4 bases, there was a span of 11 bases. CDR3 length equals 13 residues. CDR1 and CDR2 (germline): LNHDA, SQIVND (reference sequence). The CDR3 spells CASSSTGTTEAFF. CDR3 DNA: TGTGCCAGTAGTTCCACAGGGACCACTGAAGCTTTCTTT.

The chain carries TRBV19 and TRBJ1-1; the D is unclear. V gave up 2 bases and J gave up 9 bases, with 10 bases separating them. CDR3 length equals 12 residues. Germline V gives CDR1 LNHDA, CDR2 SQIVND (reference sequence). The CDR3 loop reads CASSISFSKAFF. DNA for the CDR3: TGTGCCAGTAGTATATCCTTTTCAAAAGCTTTCTTT.